Below are 30 T cell receptor beta chains sequenced from a single sample in a study of cytomegalovirus exposure and HLA in healthy donors. It was with 60 Vbeta and 13 Jbeta primers that the PCR ran. Repertoires were generated with immunoSEQ multiplex PCR, while TCRdb's copy carries only in-frame clones and drops some. The sample lists approximately 170,000 clones, roughly 83% occurring once. The sample comprised PBMCs. Receptors were obtained from a boy between 2 and 10 years old in good health and CMV-seronegative.

The CDR3 sequence is CASSQDPGQGGGYTF. CDR3 in DNA: TGTGCCAGCAGCCAAGACCCCGGGCAGGGAGGTGGCTACACCTTC. This chain uses TRBV4-2 with TRBJ1-2; TRBD1 is a possible D gene (5 bases). CDR1 LGHNA and CDR2 YNFKEQ come from the germline V gene. V shed 0 bases and J shed 7 bases, with 15 bases lying between them. The CDR3 totals 15 residues.

The V gene is TRBV7-9, the J gene TRBJ1-2; D may be TRBD1 (6 bases). Per germline, CDR1 SEHNR and CDR2 FQNEAQ (reference sequence). With 0 bases removed from V and 4 bases from J, the gap between germline ends came to 15 bases. CDR3 length equals 16 residues. In DNA, the CDR3 is TGTGCCAGCAGCTTAGCGCCCGGACAGAGCCTCTATGGCTACACCTTC. Translation: CASSLAPGQSLYGYTF. Complete variable domain (other parts from reference TRBV7-9 and TRBJ1-2): DTGVSQNPRHKITKRGQNVTFRCDPISEHNRLYWYRQTLGQGPEFLTYFQNEAQLEKSRLLSDRFSAERPKGSFSTLEIQRTEQGDSAMYLCASSLAPGQSLYGYTFGSGTRLTVV.

The chain employs TRBV4-3 and TRBJ1-4; D is uncertain. Germline CDR1 and CDR2: LGHNA and YSLEER. There are 15 residues in the CDR3. Trimming took 6 bases from V and 4 from J, leaving 15 bases between them. In nucleotides, the CDR3 is TGCGCCAGCAGTATACGGACTGCTTATAATGAAAAACTGTTTTTT. Translating gives CASSIRTAYNEKLFF.

The rearrangement links TRBV7-8 to TRBJ2-3; D not certain. Germline V gene lookup returns CDR1 SGHVS and CDR2 FQNEAQ. V was shortened by 5 bases and J by 2 bases, with 11 bases between the two germline ends. The CDR3 sequence is 14 residues long. The CDR3 protein is CASSPTQATDTQYF. CDR3 coding DNA: TGTGCCAGCAGCCCAACGCAGGCCACAGATACGCAGTATTTT.

V is TRBV5-1 and J is TRBJ2-7; TRBD2 aligns across 12 bases. J lost 2 bases, V lost 5 bases, and 2 bases had no gene match. This CDR3 spans 14 amino acids. Germline assignment: CDR1 SGHRS and CDR2 YFSETQ. The CDR3: CASRSSGRAYEQYF. CDR3 sequence (DNA): TGCGCCAGCAGGTCTAGCGGGAGGGCCTACGAGCAGTACTTC.

V usage is TRBV27 and J usage is TRBJ1-2; tentatively, D is TRBD1 (5 bases). Trimming stripped 2 bases from V and 8 bases from J, with 12 bases between. The CDR3 contains 13 residues. Per the germline V gene, CDR1 is MNHEY and CDR2 is SMNVEV (reference sequence). CDR3 sequence reads: CASSLEGAGGYTF. The CDR3 DNA sequence: TGTGCCAGCAGTTTAGAAGGGGCGGGGGGCTACACCTTC.

This sequence joins TRBV15 and TRBJ2-7; 8 positions agree with TRBD2. V was pared by 4 bases and J by 2 bases, with 13 bases of the junction left unmatched. This CDR3 has 17 residues. Germline-derived CDR1 and CDR2 are LNHNV and YYDKDF (reference sequence). The CDR3: CATSTGVRGAFPYEQYV. The CDR3 nucleotides read TGTGCCACCAGCACAGGCGTGCGGGGGGCGTTCCCCTACGAGCAGTACGTC.

J is TRBJ1-1 and V is TRBV5-6; possible D gene TRBD1, 5 bases. Trimming pared 4 bases from V and 2 bases from J, leaving 9 bases between. The CDR3 consists of 13 residues. Germline values: CDR1 SGHDT, CDR2 YYEEEE. The CDR3 loop reads CASSMTVNTEAFF. The CDR3 nucleotides read TGTGCCAGCAGCATGACAGTTAACACTGAAGCTTTCTTT.

The chain recombines TRBV30 with TRBJ1-2; the D is unclear. This CDR3 region has 12 residues. V lost 4 bases to trimming and J lost 7 bases, with 13 bases between them. Germline V gene data show CDR1 as GTSNPN and CDR2 as SVGIG (reference sequence). This CDR3 reads CAWTPARVGYTF. The CDR3 DNA reads as TGTGCCTGGACCCCTGCGAGGGTTGGCTACACCTTC. The whole variable domain, remainder taken from reference TRBV30 and TRBJ1-2, is SQTIHQWPATLVQPVGSPLSLECTVEGTSNPNLYWYRQAAGRGLQLLFYSVGIGQISSEVPQNLSASRPQDRQFILSSKKLLLSDSGFYLCAWTPARVGYTFGSGTRLTVV.

This clone was seen a handful of times. The chain employs TRBV6-5 and TRBJ1-5; D unresolved. This CDR3 comprises 15 residues. The germline V gene has CDR1 MNHEY and CDR2 SVGAGI. The germline V and J ends were trimmed by 6 bases and 5 bases, with 17 bases remaining between them. CDR3 nucleotide sequence: TGTGCCAGCAGCGAGCTAGGACTGCTTGATCAGCCCCAGCATTTT. As protein: CASSELGLLDQPQHF.

This chain links TRBV25-1 with TRBJ1-1; possible D gene TRBD1, 6 bases. Germline V gene sequence: CDR1 MGHDK, CDR2 SYGVNS. This CDR3 contains 11 residues. V lost 2 bases to trimming and J lost 10 bases, with 8 bases between them. CDR3 DNA sequence: TGTGCCAGCAGTGAAGGGGGCGCAGCTTTCTTT. Amino acids: CASSEGGAAFF.

The chain carries TRBV11-2 and TRBJ1-5; unclear D gene. The CDR3 consists of 13 residues. CDR1 SGHAT and CDR2 FQNNGV come from the germline V gene. V shed 0 bases and J shed 7 bases, with 7 bases lying between them. The CDR3 loop reads CASSLDQVQPQHF. CDR3 in DNA: TGTGCCAGCAGCTTAGATCAGGTCCAGCCCCAGCATTTT.

The chain uses TRBV6-1 and TRBJ2-1; D possibly corresponds to TRBD1 (6 bases). V shed 0 bases and J shed 0 bases, with 9 bases lying between them. The CDR3 runs to 16 residues. The germline gives CDR1 MNHNS, CDR2 SASEGT. The CDR3, as DNA: TGTGCCAGCAGTGAAGCAGGGGGAAGCTCCTACAATGAGCAGTTCTTC. Translation gives CASSEAGGSSYNEQFF.

The chain joins TRBV4-3 to TRBJ2-2; 8 bases line up with TRBD2. The CDR3 has 16 amino acids. The ends lost 0 bases at V and 3 bases at J; junction bases unmatched: 3. Looked up from germline, CDR1 is LGHNA and CDR2 is YSLEER. In nucleotides, the CDR3 is TGCGCCAGCAGCCAAGATCGGGGGGGATACACCGGGGAGCTGTTTTTT. Translated, it gives CASSQDRGGYTGELFF.

The chain links TRBV5-1 to TRBJ2-4, with D possibly TRBD2 on 5 matching bases. Germline CDR1 and CDR2: SGHRS and YFSETQ. V was trimmed by 4 bases and J by 8 bases, leaving 19 bases between them. The CDR3 runs to 15 residues. CDR3 DNA: TGCGCCAGCAGCCAAAGACAAACTAGGAGTGACATTCAGTACTTC. It codes for CASSQRQTRSDIQYF. Supplemented by reference TRBV5-1 and TRBJ2-4, the full variable domain reads KAGVTQTPRYLIKTRGQQVTLSCSPISGHRSVSWYQQTPGQGLQFLFEYFSETQRNKGNFPGRFSGRQFSNSRSEMNVSTLELGDSALYLCASSQRQTRSDIQYFGAGTRLSVL.

The rearrangement links TRBV5-1 to TRBJ2-1, with 11 bases identical to TRBD2. V lost 5 bases, J lost 6 bases, and 4 bases stayed unmatched. The germline gives CDR1 SGHRS, CDR2 YFSETQ. The CDR3 runs to 14 residues. CDR3 protein: CASSGLAGGNEQFF. DNA of the CDR3: TGCGCCAGCAGTGGTCTAGCGGGGGGCAATGAGCAGTTCTTC.

In regard to this clone: Other DNA sequences from this sample encode an identical CDR3 as well. The genes are TRBV5-6 and TRBJ2-1; tentative D call: TRBD2 (5 bases). The germline V and J ends were trimmed by 0 bases and 1 base, with 5 bases remaining between them. Germline CDR1 and CDR2: SGHDT and YYEEEE. This CDR3 spans 14 amino acids. CDR3: CASSLGESYNEQFF. For the CDR3, the DNA is TGTGCCAGCAGCTTGGGGGAGTCCTACAATGAGCAGTTCTTC.

This sequence joins TRBV5-1 and TRBJ1-3, with 10 bases identical to TRBD1. The CDR3 spans 16 residues. The junction had 7 bases not matched to a gene; V was cut back by 5 bases and J by 2 bases. Per germline, CDR1 SGHRS and CDR2 YFSETQ. The DNA for the CDR3 is TGCGCCAGCAGTAACCCGGGACAGGGGACTGGAAACACCATATATTTT. Translation: CASSNPGQGTGNTIYF.

The rearrangement links TRBV7-9 to TRBJ2-1, with 7 bases identical to TRBD1. Trimming at V came to 4 bases and at J to 9 bases, leaving 9 bases not matched to a gene. There are 14 residues in the CDR3. Looked up from germline, CDR1 is SEHNR and CDR2 is FQNEAQ (reference sequence). CDR3 in DNA: TGTGCCAGCAGCTCCGAGGTGACAGGGTCTGAGCAGTTCTTC. This translates into CASSSEVTGSEQFF.

The DNA of the CDR3 is TGCGCCAGCAGCCCATCTTCAGGGACAAGTCTTCGTCTAGGAAACACCATATATTTT. Translating gives CASSPSSGTSLRLGNTIYF. The V gene is TRBV5-1, the J gene TRBJ1-3; possible D gene TRBD1, 6 bases. Per the germline V gene, CDR1 is SGHRS and CDR2 is YFSETQ. The CDR3 is 19 residues long. Trimming shortened V by 4 bases and J by 4 bases, and 27 bases separated the two germline ends.

This rearrangement joins TRBV7-9 to TRBJ1-1, with D possibly matching TRBD1 (5 bases). Looked up from germline, CDR1 is SEHNR and CDR2 is FQNEAQ (reference sequence). V shed 1 base and J shed 4 bases, with 7 bases lying between them. This CDR3 comprises 13 residues. For the CDR3, the DNA is TGTGCCAGCAGCTTAGGTGGGGCCACTGAAGCTTTCTTT. It is translated as CASSLGGATEAFF.

The chain couples TRBV14 to TRBJ2-5; D is ambiguous. From germline, CDR1 is SGHDN and CDR2 FVKESK. The CDR3 covers 12 residues. V was cut by 3 bases and J by 12 bases, with 14 bases left in between. The CDR3 reads CASSHQGSAEYF. DNA of the CDR3: TGTGCCAGCAGCCATCAAGGCTCTGCGGAGTACTTC.

V gene TRBV5-6 combines with J gene TRBJ1-4; possibly TRBD1 for D (5 bases). This CDR3 contains 12 residues. Germline V gene sequence: CDR1 SGHDT, CDR2 YYEEEE. V lost 3 bases and J lost 11, with 11 bases in between. The CDR3 region has the DNA TGTGCCAGCAGCTCAGGCGGGGACAAACTGTTTTTT. This codes for CASSSGGDKLFF.

As concerns this clone: At one end the junction does not follow the germline gene, possibly because of a read error. The J gene is TRBJ2-1, the V gene TRBV2; 7 nucleotides line up with TRBD2. Germline V gene lookup returns CDR1 SNHLY and CDR2 FYNNEI. This CDR3 contains 15 residues. The CDR3 nucleotides are TGTGCCAGCAGTGAGCGGGAGAGAATTTACAGTGAGCAGTTCTTC. Residues: CASSERERIYSEQFF.

The V gene is TRBV19, the J gene TRBJ2-1; TRBD2 matches 8 bases. V dropped 0 bases and J dropped 6; count of bases not matched to a gene: 10. Germline-derived CDR1 and CDR2 are LNHDA and SQIVND (reference sequence). This CDR3 region has 17 residues. The CDR3 reads CASSIEGLPGGRNEQFF. DNA of the CDR3: TGTGCCAGTAGTATAGAGGGGCTTCCGGGGGGGCGCAATGAGCAGTTCTTC.

The V call is TRBV4-3, the J call TRBJ1-4; D call uncertain. CDR3 length: 16 amino acids. Germline lookup yields CDR1 LGHNA and CDR2 YSLEER. Deletions cut 1 base from V and 3 bases from J, with 12 bases between. The chain's CDR3 is CASSQARAGANEKLFF. The CDR3 DNA sequence: TGCGCCAGCAGCCAAGCTCGGGCGGGAGCTAATGAAAAACTGTTTTTT.

CDR3 in DNA: TGTGCCAGCAGCCGAGGGGGCCCCTCCTACAATGAGCAGTTCTTC. Translation: CASSRGGPSYNEQFF. This sequence joins TRBV27 and TRBJ2-1; the match to TRBD1 covers 7 bases. V gave up 6 bases and J gave up 0 bases; unmatched junction bases: 5. Germline V gene data show CDR1 as MNHEY and CDR2 as SMNVEV (reference sequence). The CDR3 sequence is 15 residues long.

This chain connects TRBV2 to TRBJ2-4; 8 nucleotides align to TRBD2. V shed 4 bases and J 2 bases; nucleotides not matched to a gene: 7. The CDR3 length is 16 residues. Germline V CDR1 and CDR2: SNHLY, FYNNEI. CDR3 loop: CASSAAGAGTKNIQYF. The CDR3 DNA reads as TGTGCCAGCAGTGCAGCGGGGGCCGGGACCAAAAACATTCAGTACTTC.

V and J are TRBV6-5 and TRBJ2-2, with a weak D call TRBD1 (6 bases). The V end lost 2 bases, the J end lost 5 bases, and 9 bases lay between the germline ends. The CDR3 runs to 14 residues. Germline CDR1 is MNHEY and CDR2 is SVGAGI. In nucleotides, the CDR3 is TGTGCCAGCAGTTACGACAGGAGGACCGGGGAGCTGTTTTTT. Translation: CASSYDRRTGELFF.

This chain joins TRBV27 and TRBJ1-4; D is undetermined. V gave up 6 bases and J gave up 2 bases, with 16 bases separating them. From germline, CDR1 is MNHEY and CDR2 SMNVEV (reference sequence). This CDR3 comprises 16 residues. The CDR3 reads CASRLGGVGTNEKLFF. CDR3 bases: TGTGCCAGCAGGCTGGGTGGTGTCGGGACTAATGAAAAACTGTTTTTT.